This T cell receptor (beta chain) was sequenced during a study of response to subunit inactivated influenza vaccine. The CDR3 contains 15 residues. V dropped 6 bases and J dropped 8; count of bases not matched to a gene: 13. The germline V gene has CDR1 MNHEY and CDR2 SVGEGT. This clonotype has a handful of counts. TCRdb fed the RT-PCR reads into MiXCR, producing one record per CDR3 protein. The sample has approximately 500,000 distinct CDR3 sequences, around 21% seen once; the top ten hold around 2.8%. These data also formed part of another study, on T cells expressing NK-cell markers. In that study: TCR beta libraries carry UMIs added by 5'RACE template switching. Alpha-beta TCR T cells were the sole sorting target in several experiments, owing to an anti-gamma-delta TCR antibody. One observes that, in a handful of donors, these clonotypes were also the leading ones within the CD3+CD56-NKG2C+ fraction.

The source is a man over 45 who received an inactivated influenza vaccine. Here the sequenced sample was CD4+ T cells sorted from PBMCs, taken roughly 12 days after vaccination. This chain uses TRBV6-2 or TRBV6-3 with TRBJ2-7; 10 nucleotides match TRBD2. The CDR3: CASSPISGRWTKQYF. The CDR3 nucleotides are TGTGCCAGCAGCCCAATTAGCGGGAGGTGGACCAAGCAGTACTTC.